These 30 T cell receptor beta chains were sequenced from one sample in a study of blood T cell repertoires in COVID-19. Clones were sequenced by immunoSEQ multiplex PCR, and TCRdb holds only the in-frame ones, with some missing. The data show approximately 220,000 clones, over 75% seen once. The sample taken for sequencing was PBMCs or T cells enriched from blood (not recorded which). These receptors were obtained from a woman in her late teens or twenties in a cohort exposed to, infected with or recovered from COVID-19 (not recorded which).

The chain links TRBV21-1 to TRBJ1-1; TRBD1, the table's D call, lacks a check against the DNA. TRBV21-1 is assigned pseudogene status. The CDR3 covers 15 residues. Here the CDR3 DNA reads TGTGCCAGCAGCTCGAGGACAGGGGGCTACACTGAAGCTTTCTTT. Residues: CASSSRTGGYTEAFF.

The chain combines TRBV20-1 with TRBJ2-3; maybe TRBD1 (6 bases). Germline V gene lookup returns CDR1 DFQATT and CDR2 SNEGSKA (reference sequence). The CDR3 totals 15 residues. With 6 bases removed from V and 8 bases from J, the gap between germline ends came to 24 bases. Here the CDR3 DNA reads TGCAGTGCCAGTACCGGGACAACCCTATCGGGTACGCAGTATTTT. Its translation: CSASTGTTLSGTQYF.

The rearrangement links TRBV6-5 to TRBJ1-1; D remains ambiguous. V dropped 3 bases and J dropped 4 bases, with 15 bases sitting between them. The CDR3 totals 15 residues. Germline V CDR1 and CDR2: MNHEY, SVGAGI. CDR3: CASSYSVKRSTEAFF. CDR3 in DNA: TGTGCCAGCAGTTATTCGGTAAAGAGATCCACTGAAGCTTTCTTT.

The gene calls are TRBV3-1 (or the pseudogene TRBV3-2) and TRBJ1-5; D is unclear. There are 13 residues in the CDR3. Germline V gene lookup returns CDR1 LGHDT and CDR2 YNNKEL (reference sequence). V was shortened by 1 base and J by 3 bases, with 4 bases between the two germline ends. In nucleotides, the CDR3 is TGTGCCAGCAGCCAAGGTTACAATCAGCCCCAGCATTTT. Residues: CASSQGYNQPQHF.

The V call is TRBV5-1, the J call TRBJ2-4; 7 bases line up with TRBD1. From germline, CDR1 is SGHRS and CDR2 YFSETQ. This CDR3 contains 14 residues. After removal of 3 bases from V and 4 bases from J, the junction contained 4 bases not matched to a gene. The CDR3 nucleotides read TGCGCCAGCAGCTCGGGACAGCTTAAAAACATTCAGTACTTC. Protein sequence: CASSSGQLKNIQYF.

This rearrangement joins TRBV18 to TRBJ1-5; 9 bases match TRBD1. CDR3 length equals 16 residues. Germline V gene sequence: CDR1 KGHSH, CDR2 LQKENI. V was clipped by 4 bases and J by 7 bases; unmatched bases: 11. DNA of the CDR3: TGTGCCAGCTCACAGGGACAGGGTAAGGCGGGACAGCCCCAGCATTTT. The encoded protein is CASSQGQGKAGQPQHF.

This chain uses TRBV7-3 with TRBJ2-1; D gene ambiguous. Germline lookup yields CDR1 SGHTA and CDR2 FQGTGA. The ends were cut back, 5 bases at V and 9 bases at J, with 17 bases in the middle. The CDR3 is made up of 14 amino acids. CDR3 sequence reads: CASSPPGARVEQFF. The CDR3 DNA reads TGTGCCAGCAGCCCCCCCGGAGCTAGAGTTGAGCAGTTCTTC.

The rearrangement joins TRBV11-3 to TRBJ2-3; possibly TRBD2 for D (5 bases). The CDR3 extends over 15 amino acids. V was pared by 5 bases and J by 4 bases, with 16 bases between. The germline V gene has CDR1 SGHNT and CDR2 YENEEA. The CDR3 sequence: CASSTRTRPADTQYF. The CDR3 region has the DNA TGTGCCAGCAGCACCCGCACTAGGCCCGCAGATACGCAGTATTTT.

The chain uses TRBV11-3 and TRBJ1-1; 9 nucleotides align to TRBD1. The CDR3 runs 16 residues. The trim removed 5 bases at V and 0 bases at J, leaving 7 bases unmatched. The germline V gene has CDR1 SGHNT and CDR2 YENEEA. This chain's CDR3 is CASSAGTGFVNTEAFF. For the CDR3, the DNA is TGTGCCAGCAGCGCAGGGACAGGGTTTGTGAACACTGAAGCTTTCTTT. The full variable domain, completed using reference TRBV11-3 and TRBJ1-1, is EAGVVQSPRYKIIEKKQPVAFWCNPISGHNTLYWYLQNLGQGPELLIRYENEEAVDDSQLPKDRFSAERLKGVDSTLKIQPAELGDSAVYLCASSAGTGFVNTEAFFGQGTRLTVV.

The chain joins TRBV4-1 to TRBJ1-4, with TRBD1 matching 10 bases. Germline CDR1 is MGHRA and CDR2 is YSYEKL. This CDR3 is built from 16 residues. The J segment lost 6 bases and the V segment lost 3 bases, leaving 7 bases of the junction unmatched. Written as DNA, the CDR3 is TGCGCCAGCAGCCATACCCCCGGGACAGGGGATGAAAAACTGTTTTTT. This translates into CASSHTPGTGDEKLFF.

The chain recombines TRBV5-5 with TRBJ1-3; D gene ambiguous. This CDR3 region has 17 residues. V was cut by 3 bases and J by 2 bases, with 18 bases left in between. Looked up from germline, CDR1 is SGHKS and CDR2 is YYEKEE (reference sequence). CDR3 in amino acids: CASSSGSGVRTGNTIYF. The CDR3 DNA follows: TGTGCCAGCAGCTCTGGGTCCGGGGTTCGTACTGGAAACACCATATATTTT.

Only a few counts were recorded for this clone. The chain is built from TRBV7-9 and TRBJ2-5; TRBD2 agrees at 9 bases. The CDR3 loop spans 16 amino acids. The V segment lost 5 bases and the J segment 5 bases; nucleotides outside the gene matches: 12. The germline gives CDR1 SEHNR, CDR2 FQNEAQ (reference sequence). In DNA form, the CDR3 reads TGTGCCAGCAGCCCAAATAGCGGGGGCCCCCGGGAGACCCAGTACTTC. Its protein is CASSPNSGGPRETQYF.

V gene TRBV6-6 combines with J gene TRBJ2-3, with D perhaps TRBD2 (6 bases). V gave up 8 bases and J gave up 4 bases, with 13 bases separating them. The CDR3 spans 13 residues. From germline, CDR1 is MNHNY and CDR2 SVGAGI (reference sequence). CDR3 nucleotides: TGTGCCAGCGACCGCGGGACGGCAGATACGCAGTATTTT. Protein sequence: CASDRGTADTQYF.

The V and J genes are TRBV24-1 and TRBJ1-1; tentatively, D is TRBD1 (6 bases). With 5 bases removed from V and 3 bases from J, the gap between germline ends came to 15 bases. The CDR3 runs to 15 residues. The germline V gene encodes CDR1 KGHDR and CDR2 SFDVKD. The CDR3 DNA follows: TGTGCCACCAGTGCCCCAGGGGCAGGGGACACTGAAGCTTTCTTT. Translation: CATSAPGAGDTEAFF.

The CDR3 bases are TGTGCCAGCAGCCCAACACGGGGGTACGAGCAGTACTTC. It yields the protein CASSPTRGYEQYF. This chain uses TRBV28 with TRBJ2-7, with D possibly TRBD2 on 6 matching bases. With 6 bases removed from V and 4 bases from J, the gap between germline ends came to 13 bases. CDR3 length: 13 amino acids. Germline V gene lookup returns CDR1 MDHEN and CDR2 SYDVKM.

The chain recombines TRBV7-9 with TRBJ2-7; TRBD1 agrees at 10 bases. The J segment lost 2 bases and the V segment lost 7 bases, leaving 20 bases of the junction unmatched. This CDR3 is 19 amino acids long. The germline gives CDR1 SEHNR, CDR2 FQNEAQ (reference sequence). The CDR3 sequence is CASKPRVRDRGRSTYEQYF. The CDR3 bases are TGTGCCAGCAAACCCAGGGTTCGGGACAGGGGTCGGTCGACCTACGAGCAGTACTTC.

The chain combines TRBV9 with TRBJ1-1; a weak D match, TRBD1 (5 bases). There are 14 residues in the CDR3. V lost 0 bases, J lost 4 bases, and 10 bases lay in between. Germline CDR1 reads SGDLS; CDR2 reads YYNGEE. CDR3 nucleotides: TGTGCCAGCAGCGTAGGGGGCGCCGGCACTGAAGCTTTCTTT. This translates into CASSVGGAGTEAFF.

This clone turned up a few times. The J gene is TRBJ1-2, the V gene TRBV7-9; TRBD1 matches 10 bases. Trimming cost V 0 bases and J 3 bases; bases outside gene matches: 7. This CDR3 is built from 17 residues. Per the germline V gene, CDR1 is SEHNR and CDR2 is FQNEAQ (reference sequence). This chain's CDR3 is CASSLAGTGVFDYGYTF. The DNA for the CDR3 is TGTGCCAGCAGCTTAGCGGGGACAGGGGTTTTCGACTATGGCTACACCTTC. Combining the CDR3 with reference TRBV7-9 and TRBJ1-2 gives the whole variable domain DTGVSQNPRHKITKRGQNVTFRCDPISEHNRLYWYRQTLGQGPEFLTYFQNEAQLEKSRLLSDRFSAERPKGSFSTLEIQRTEQGDSAMYLCASSLAGTGVFDYGYTFGSGTRLTVV.

The CDR3 loop is CASSLGVPGVGTQYF. The CDR3 DNA follows: TGTGCCAGCAGCTTAGGGGTCCCGGGGGTCGGGACCCAGTACTTC. The chain carries TRBV7-6 and TRBJ2-5; a possible D gene is TRBD2 (6 bases). V shed 1 base and J shed 7 bases, with 16 bases lying between them. The CDR3 has 15 amino acids. Germline V CDR1 and CDR2: SGHVS, FNYEAQ.

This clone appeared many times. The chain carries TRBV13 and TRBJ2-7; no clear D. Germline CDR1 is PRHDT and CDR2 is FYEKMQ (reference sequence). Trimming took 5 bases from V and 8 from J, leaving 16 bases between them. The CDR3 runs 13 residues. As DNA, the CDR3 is TGTGCCAGCAGCCCGATAGGCGTCAGGCAGCAGTACTTC. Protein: CASSPIGVRQQYF.

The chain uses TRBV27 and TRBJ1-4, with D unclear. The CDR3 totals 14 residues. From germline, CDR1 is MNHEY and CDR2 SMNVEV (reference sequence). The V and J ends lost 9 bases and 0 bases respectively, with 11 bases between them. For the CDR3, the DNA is TGTGCCAGTAGTCAGAGGGCAACTAATGAAAAACTGTTTTTT. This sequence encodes CASSQRATNEKLFF.

CDR3 nucleotides: TGTGCCAGCAGCCAGCGGGACGGCTATGGCTATGGCTACACCTTC. It encodes CASSQRDGYGYGYTF. V is TRBV7-8 and J is TRBJ1-2; a weak D match, TRBD1 (5 bases). Germline CDR1 and CDR2: SGHVS and FQNEAQ. V lost 5 bases to trimming and J lost 4 bases, with 17 bases between them. The CDR3 covers 15 residues. Complete variable domain (other parts from reference TRBV7-8 and TRBJ1-2): GAGVSQSPRYKVAKRGQDVALRCDPISGHVSLFWYQQALGQGPEFLTYFQNEAQLDKSGLPSDRFFAERPEGSVSTLKIQRTQQEDSAVYLCASSQRDGYGYGYTFGSGTRLTVV.

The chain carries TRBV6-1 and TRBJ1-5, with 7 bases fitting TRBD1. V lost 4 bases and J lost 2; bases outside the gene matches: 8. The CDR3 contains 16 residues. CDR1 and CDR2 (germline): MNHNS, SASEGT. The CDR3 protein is CASSADTGEGNQPQHF. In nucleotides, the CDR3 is TGTGCCAGCAGTGCAGATACAGGGGAAGGCAATCAGCCCCAGCATTTT.

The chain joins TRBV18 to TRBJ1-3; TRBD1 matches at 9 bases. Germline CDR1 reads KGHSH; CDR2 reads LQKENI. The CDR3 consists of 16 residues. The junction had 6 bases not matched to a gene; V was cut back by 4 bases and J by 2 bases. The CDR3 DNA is TGTGCCAGCTCACGACGACAGGGGGAAGCTGGAAACACCATATATTTT. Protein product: CASSRRQGEAGNTIYF.

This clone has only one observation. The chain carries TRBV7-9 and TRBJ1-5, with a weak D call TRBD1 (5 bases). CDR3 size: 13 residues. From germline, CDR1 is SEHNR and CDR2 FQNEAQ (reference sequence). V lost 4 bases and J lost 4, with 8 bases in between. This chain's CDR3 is CASSSQDNQPQHF. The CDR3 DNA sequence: TGTGCCAGCAGCTCACAGGATAATCAGCCCCAGCATTTT. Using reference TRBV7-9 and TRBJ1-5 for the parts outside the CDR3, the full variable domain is DTGVSQNPRHKITKRGQNVTFRCDPISEHNRLYWYRQTLGQGPEFLTYFQNEAQLEKSRLLSDRFSAERPKGSFSTLEIQRTEQGDSAMYLCASSSQDNQPQHFGDGTRLSIL.

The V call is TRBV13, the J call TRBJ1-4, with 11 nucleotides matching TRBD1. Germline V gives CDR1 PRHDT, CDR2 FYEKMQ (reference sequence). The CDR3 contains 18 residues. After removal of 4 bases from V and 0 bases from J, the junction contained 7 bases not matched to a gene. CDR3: CASSSSGQGAATNEKLFF. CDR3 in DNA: TGTGCCAGCAGCTCCTCCGGACAGGGGGCTGCAACTAATGAAAAACTGTTTTTT.

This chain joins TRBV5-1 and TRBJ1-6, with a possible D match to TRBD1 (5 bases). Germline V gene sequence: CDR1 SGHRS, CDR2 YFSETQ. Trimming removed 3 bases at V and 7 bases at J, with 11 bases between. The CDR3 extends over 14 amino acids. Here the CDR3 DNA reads TGCGCCAGCAGCTCCAGGGTGGAAAATTCACCCCTCCACTTT. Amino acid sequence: CASSSRVENSPLHF. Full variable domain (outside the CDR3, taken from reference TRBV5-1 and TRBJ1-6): KAGVTQTPRYLIKTRGQQVTLSCSPISGHRSVSWYQQTPGQGLQFLFEYFSETQRNKGNFPGRFSGRQFSNSRSEMNVSTLELGDSALYLCASSSRVENSPLHFGNGTRLTVT.

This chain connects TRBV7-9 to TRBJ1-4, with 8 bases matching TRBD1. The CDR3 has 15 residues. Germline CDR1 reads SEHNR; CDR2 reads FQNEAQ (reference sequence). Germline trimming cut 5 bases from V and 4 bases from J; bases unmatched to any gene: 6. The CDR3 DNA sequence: TGTGCCAGCAGCCAAGGACAGGGACTTAATGAAAAACTGTTTTTT. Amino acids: CASSQGQGLNEKLFF.

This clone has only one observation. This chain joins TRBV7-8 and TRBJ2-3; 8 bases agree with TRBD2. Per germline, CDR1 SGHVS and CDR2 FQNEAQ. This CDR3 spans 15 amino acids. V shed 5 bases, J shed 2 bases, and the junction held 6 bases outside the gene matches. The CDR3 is CASSPKRGTTDTQYF. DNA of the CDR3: TGTGCCAGCAGCCCAAAGCGGGGGACCACAGATACGCAGTATTTT.

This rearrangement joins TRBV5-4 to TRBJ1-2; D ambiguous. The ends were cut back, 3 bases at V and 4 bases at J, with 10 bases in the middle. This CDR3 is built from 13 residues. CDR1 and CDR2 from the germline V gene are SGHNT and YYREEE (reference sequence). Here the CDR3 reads CASSSQTIYGYTF. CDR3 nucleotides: TGTGCCAGCAGCTCACAGACCATCTATGGCTACACCTTC.